One sample yielded the 14 T cell receptor beta chains listed below, sequenced in a study of T cell repertoires in cytomegalovirus infection. MiXCR, run by TCRdb on the reads, gives a single entry per CDR3 protein. The table has about 450,000 distinct CDR3 sequences, under 40% seen once. The sequencing sample was made of PBMCs. The receptors were gathered from a human donor in good health (CMV status not recorded). Some clones in this sample may be carry-over from other donors' samples.

The sample holds many counts of this clonotype. The gene calls are TRBV6-4 and TRBJ2-1; 8 nucleotides align to TRBD2. Trimming at V came to 6 bases and at J to 7 bases, leaving 5 bases not matched to a gene. The CDR3 has 13 residues. Germline lookup yields CDR1 MRHNA and CDR2 SNTAGT. Written as DNA, the CDR3 is TGTGCCAGCAGCGGGGGGGCTGGGAATGAGCAGTTCTTC. Its protein product is CASSGGAGNEQFF.

The V and J genes are TRBV4-2 and TRBJ2-7, with 9 nucleotides matching TRBD1. This CDR3 has 13 residues. Germline loops: CDR1 LGHNA, CDR2 YNFKEQ. V dropped 9 bases and J dropped 0; count of bases not matched to a gene: 3. The CDR3 here is CASGQGSSYEQYF. The CDR3 DNA reads TGTGCCAGTGGACAGGGGTCCTCCTACGAGCAGTACTTC.

This clonotype was counted at least ten times. The chain carries TRBV28 and TRBJ2-7; D possibly corresponds to TRBD1 (6 bases). The V end lost 5 bases, the J end lost 3 bases, and 20 bases lay between the germline ends. The length of the CDR3 is 16 residues. Germline CDR1 MDHEN, CDR2 SYDVKM. The CDR3 sequence: CASSASGQSPFYEQYF. CDR3 DNA: TGTGCCAGCAGTGCGTCCGGACAGTCTCCTTTCTACGAGCAGTACTTC.

As for this clonotype: It may be a read error: a sequence one base away is much more abundant. The rearrangement links TRBV12-3 or TRBV12-4 to TRBJ1-1; D remains unclear. The CDR3 extends over 10 amino acids. CDR3 coding DNA: TGTGCCAGCCGTTTATCTGAAGCTTTCTTT. Protein product: CASRLSEAFF.

This rearrangement joins TRBV19 to TRBJ1-5; D gene unclear. Trimming removed 1 base from V and 2 bases from J, with 6 bases in between. CDR3 length: 14 residues. Germline CDR1 reads LNHDA; CDR2 reads SQIVND (reference sequence). CDR3 amino acids: CASSIVGGNQPQHF. The CDR3 coding sequence is TGTGCCAGTAGTATAGTGGGTGGCAATCAGCCCCAGCATTTT.

The V gene is TRBV18, the J gene TRBJ2-5; the D is unclear. Trimming took 5 bases from V and 4 from J, leaving 14 bases between them. Germline V lookup: CDR1 KGHSH, CDR2 LQKENI. This CDR3 has 14 amino acids. CDR3 nucleotides: TGTGCCAGCTCATTACCGGCCCAGCGAGAGACCCAGTACTTC. It yields the protein CASSLPAQRETQYF.

This clonotype was found many times. Sequence at one end of the junction differs from germline and may be a read error. The chain uses TRBV7-8 and TRBJ1-1; 9 nucleotides align to TRBD1. From germline, CDR1 is SGHVS and CDR2 FQNEAQ. The CDR3 extends over 13 amino acids. CDR3 coding DNA: TGTGCCAGAAGCTTGGACAGGGGAACGGAATCTTTCTTT. Its translation: CARSLDRGTESFF.

This clonotype appeared a few times. V usage is TRBV27 and J usage is TRBJ1-4; D possibly corresponds to TRBD1 (6 bases). Germline values: CDR1 MNHEY, CDR2 SMNVEV (reference sequence). V gave up 5 bases and J gave up 5 bases, with 24 bases separating them. The CDR3 covers 18 residues. The CDR3 protein is CASSLQGSALGRNEKLFF. The CDR3 nucleotides read TGTGCCAGCAGTCTTCAGGGGTCCGCCCTCGGACGAAATGAAAAACTGTTTTTT. Combining the CDR3 with reference TRBV27 and TRBJ1-4 gives the whole variable domain EAQVTQNPRYLITVTGKKLTVTCSQNMNHEYMSWYRQDPGLGLRQIYYSMNVEVTDKGDVPEGYKVSRKEKRNFPLILESPSPNQTSLYFCASSLQGSALGRNEKLFFGSGTQLSVL.

Worth noting for this clonotype: One base away lies a much larger clone, so this may be a sequencing read error. The rearrangement uses TRBV6-5 and TRBJ1-1; a possible D gene is TRBD1 (5 bases). The length of the CDR3 is 13 residues. The germline gives CDR1 MNHEY, CDR2 SVGAGI. DNA for the CDR3: TGTGCCCGCAGCCCGGGGCGTTACACTGAAGCTTTCTTT. This translates into CARSPGRYTEAFF.

This clonotype was detected only a few times. The chain combines TRBV27 with TRBJ2-5, with D possibly being TRBD2 (6 bases). V lost 5 bases and J 7 bases, leaving 29 bases between the germline ends. The CDR3 loop spans 18 amino acids. Germline lookup yields CDR1 MNHEY and CDR2 SMNVEV (reference sequence). The CDR3 region has the DNA TGTGCCAGCAGTAAACTAGTCGGCGGGGCAACCAAAGTTGGGACCCAGTACTTC. Translating it yields CASSKLVGGATKVGTQYF.

This sequence joins TRBV5-4 and TRBJ2-1, with TRBD1 matching over 10 bases. The CDR3 has 17 amino acids. Germline trimming cut 5 bases from V and 3 bases from J; bases unmatched to any gene: 11. The germline V gene encodes CDR1 SGHNT and CDR2 YYREEE (reference sequence). CDR3 region: CASRLEGTGEGYNEQFF. The CDR3 region has the DNA TGTGCCAGCAGGCTGGAAGGGACAGGGGAAGGCTACAATGAGCAGTTCTTC.

This clonotype came up a few times. This sequence joins TRBV7-2 and TRBJ2-5; D is possibly TRBD1 or TRBD2 (5 bases each). The germline CDR1 and CDR2 sequences are SGHTA and FQGNSA. The CDR3 length is 15 residues. The V and J ends lost 0 bases and 5 bases respectively, with 13 bases between them. The CDR3 spells CASSLAAEGWETQYF. The CDR3 DNA follows: TGTGCCAGCAGCTTAGCGGCTGAGGGGTGGGAGACCCAGTACTTC.

V usage is TRBV7-2 and J usage is TRBJ2-2; TRBD2 agrees at 15 bases. CDR3 length: 17 amino acids. V lost 4 bases to trimming and J lost 2 bases; unmatched junction nucleotides: 2. Germline CDR1 reads SGHTA; CDR2 reads FQGNSA. The CDR3 protein is CASSWGLAGGNTGELFF. CDR3 DNA: TGTGCCAGCAGCTGGGGACTAGCGGGGGGCAACACCGGGGAGCTGTTTTTT.

The chain employs TRBV19 and TRBJ2-3; TRBD1 matches at 10 bases. Per the germline V gene, CDR1 is LNHDA and CDR2 is SQIVND (reference sequence). This CDR3 is 14 amino acids long. Trimming took 6 bases from V and 0 from J; bases not matched to a gene: 0. CDR3 bases: TGTGCCAGTAGGGGACAGGGGAGCACAGATACGCAGTATTTT. It specifies CASRGQGSTDTQYF.